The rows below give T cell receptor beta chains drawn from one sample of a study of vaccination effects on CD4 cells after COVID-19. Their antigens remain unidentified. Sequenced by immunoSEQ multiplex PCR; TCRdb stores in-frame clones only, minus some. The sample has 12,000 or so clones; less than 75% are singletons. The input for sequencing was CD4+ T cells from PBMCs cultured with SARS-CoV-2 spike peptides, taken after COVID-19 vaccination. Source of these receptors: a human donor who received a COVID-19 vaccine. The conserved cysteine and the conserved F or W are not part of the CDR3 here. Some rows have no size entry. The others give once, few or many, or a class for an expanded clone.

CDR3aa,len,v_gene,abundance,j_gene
ASSQDFGTGGFGYT,14,TRBV4-3,NA,TRBJ1-2
ASSRRELYGYT,11,TRBV14,NA,TRBJ1-2
ASSRDPQSLYEQY,13,TRBV5-5,NA,TRBJ2-7
ASSLVGTGELF,11,TRBV11-2,few,TRBJ2-2
ASRTGTNSYEQY,12,TRBV6-6,medium-sized,TRBJ2-7
ASSFRRAYEQY,11,TRBV6-2/TRBV6-3,NA,TRBJ2-7
ASSKGQGEASNQPQH,15,TRBV21-1,few,TRBJ1-5
AWRGLAGGYEQF,12,TRBV30,few,TRBJ2-1
ASSPDRGFGANVLT,14,TRBV5-6,NA,TRBJ2-6
AWSVQGNQPQH,11,TRBV30,few,TRBJ1-5
ASSVGRSTGTDTQY,14,TRBV9,NA,TRBJ2-3
ASSGQGLSENTIY,13,TRBV9,few,TRBJ1-3
ASSRPPRTSGVNTDTQY,17,TRBV13,NA,TRBJ2-3
ASSSGRAYEQY,11,TRBV5-1,NA,TRBJ2-7
AAGGSGGAFPDTQY,14,TRBV2,NA,TRBJ2-3
ASSLEQTNTGELF,13,TRBV5-1,NA,TRBJ2-2
ASSPRGGYEQY,11,TRBV7-2,NA,TRBJ2-7
ASSLGASGSTDTQY,14,TRBV11-2,NA,TRBJ2-3
ASSFGTGVGQPQH,13,TRBV27,NA,TRBJ1-5
ASSLQRISGRAYNEQF,16,TRBV3-1/TRBV3-2,NA,TRBJ2-1
ASSPPWTGSYEQY,13,TRBV19,NA,TRBJ2-7
ASSYSRQTYNSPLH,14,TRBV6-5,few,TRBJ1-6
ASSLIRTGPNNEQF,14,TRBV7-2,NA,TRBJ2-1
ASSQADYEQY,10,TRBV3-1/TRBV3-2,medium-sized,TRBJ2-7
ASRSSGQHTEAF,12,TRBV13,once,TRBJ1-1
ASRSTITGELF,11,TRBV7-9,NA,TRBJ2-2
ASSPRTGHSSYEQY,14,TRBV13,once,TRBJ2-7